The text below deals with one TCR beta chain. Its specificity is not known. Peripheral blood genomic DNA, not sorted cells or RNA, was the template. Losses at the gene ends were 6 bases for V and 10 bases for J; bases not matched to a gene: 10. The CDR3 has 15 amino acids. Germline V lookup: CDR1 MNHEY, CDR2 SVGAGI. These data are taken from a study of T cell repertoires in aging, cancer and after chemotherapy. Whole-study context: Chronic lymphocytic leukemia patients on fludarabine- or bendamustine-based regimens gave paired samples before and after chemotherapy.

Broader study findings: Lymphoid organ infiltration in hematological cancer patients may impair thymic emigration or peripheral T cell expansion. Compared with age-matched healthy donors, untreated hematological or solid cancer patients showed higher blood TCR clonality. Immunological memory after chemotherapy cannot be judged from the repertoire data.

A mixed TRB-A/B primer pool amplified rearranged TRB by multiplex touch-down PCR. One entry per CDR3 protein, called by TCRdb with MiXCR from the multiplex PCR reads. The sample consists of 2,000 to 3,000 distinct CDR3 sequences, 51% of them appearing once. The specimen was blood. The chain uses TRBV6-5 and TRBJ2-1, with 12 bases identical to TRBD2. The sequence was collected from a human donor with a blood cancer. CDR3 protein: CASSLQTSGGWEQFF. Written as DNA, the CDR3 is TGTGCCAGCAGCTTACAGACTAGCGGGGGTTGGGAGCAGTTCTTC.